The present T cell receptor beta chain was sequenced within a study of graft-versus-host responses after intestinal transplantation. At the level of the study: Recipients received multivisceral, liver-intestinal, or isolated intestinal transplants. Every one of the recipients received anti-thymocyte globulin induction and afterwards took tacrolimus and steroids for approximately three years.

General study results and limits: Recipient marrow contained GvH clones, some of which appeared first in ileum or blood.

CDR1 and CDR2 from the germline V gene are SEHNR and FQNEAQ (reference sequence). The V end was cut by 1 base, the J end by 0 bases, with 14 bases between. The CDR3 has 17 residues. Some clones are missing from TCRdb's copy, which holds only in-frame ones; the method was immunoSEQ multiplex PCR. This table has about 100,000 clones, 90% appearing once. Notes on this clone: Its antigen is not identified.

The specimen was PBMCs, collected about 460 days after intestinal transplant. V usage is TRBV7-9 and J usage is TRBJ2-3; D uncertain. The source of this sequence is a human patient who received an intestinal transplant, so some T cells may come from the graft donor. The CDR3 DNA reads as TGTGCCAGCAGCTTAGTTGGGTTAGCTGCAAGCACAGATACGCAGTATTTT. Protein product: CASSLVGLAASTDTQYF.